The 27 T cell receptor beta chains listed next were all sequenced from one sample in a study of graft-versus-host responses after intestinal transplantation. Data came from immunoSEQ multiplex PCR; TCRdb stores just in-frame clones and leaves some out. This sample carries around 20,000 clones, roughly 87% of them seen once, and the ten largest clones take about 2.1%. The source was PBMCs, collected 14 days after transplant. The receptors shown here come from a human patient who received an intestinal transplant, so some T cells may come from the graft donor.

This chain connects TRBV13 to TRBJ1-1; the D gene is possibly TRBD1 (6 bases). This CDR3 contains 14 residues. Looked up from germline, CDR1 is PRHDT and CDR2 is FYEKMQ (reference sequence). V lost 0 bases, J lost 3 bases, and 8 bases lay in between. This CDR3 is CASSLGQGYTEAFF. The CDR3 bases are TGTGCCAGCAGCTTAGGCCAGGGGTACACTGAAGCTTTCTTT.

V and J are TRBV7-9 and TRBJ2-7, with D uncertain. Germline CDR1 SEHNR, CDR2 FQNEAQ (reference sequence). This CDR3 spans 15 amino acids. Trimming took 5 bases from V and 3 from J, leaving 17 bases between them. The CDR3 loop reads CASSRGVPGVYEQYF. In DNA form, the CDR3 reads TGTGCCAGCAGCCGCGGTGTCCCCGGAGTCTACGAGCAGTACTTC.

The J gene is TRBJ2-7, the V gene TRBV5-8; perhaps TRBD1 as D (5 bases). This CDR3 is 16 amino acids long. The V end was cut by 0 bases, the J end by 6 bases, with 19 bases between. Germline CDR1 is SGHTS and CDR2 is YDEGEE. The CDR3 reads CASSLGWTPPLGEQYF. Here the CDR3 DNA reads TGTGCCAGCAGCTTGGGCTGGACACCGCCTCTTGGCGAGCAGTACTTC.

V gene TRBV6-1 combines with J gene TRBJ2-3; D is tentatively TRBD1 or TRBD2 (5 bases each). The CDR3 runs 12 residues. Germline loops: CDR1 MNHNS, CDR2 SASEGT. The ends were cut back, 6 bases at V and 9 bases at J, with 13 bases in the middle. CDR3 residues: CASSSSEGTQYF. CDR3 in DNA: TGTGCCAGCAGCAGTAGCGAGGGGACGCAGTATTTT.

This chain links TRBV9 with TRBJ2-3; tentatively, D is TRBD1 (6 bases). V dropped 2 bases and J dropped 6 bases, with 10 bases sitting between them. Per the germline V gene, CDR1 is SGDLS and CDR2 is YYNGEE. The CDR3 sequence is 13 residues long. CDR3 amino acids: CASSVGTGDTQYF. CDR3 DNA: TGTGCCAGCAGCGTCGGAACAGGGGATACGCAGTATTTT.

Here the CDR3 reads CSVVWDRLSYEQYF. The CDR3 DNA sequence: TGCAGCGTCGTCTGGGACAGGCTATCATACGAGCAGTACTTC. The chain links TRBV29-1 to TRBJ2-7, with 8 bases matching TRBD1. The CDR3 totals 14 residues. V dropped 6 bases and J dropped 4; count of bases not matched to a gene: 11. Germline CDR1 is SQVTM and CDR2 is ANQGSEA.

The chain is built from TRBV19 and TRBJ1-6, with unresolved D. The CDR3 sequence is 14 residues long. V was cut by 3 bases and J by 2 bases, with 5 bases left in between. CDR1 LNHDA and CDR2 SQIVND come from the germline V gene (reference sequence). CDR3 amino acids: CASSMAPYNSPLHF. CDR3 coding DNA: TGTGCCAGTAGTATGGCCCCCTATAATTCACCCCTCCACTTT.

The gene calls are TRBV6-5 and TRBJ2-2; no firm D call. CDR3 length: 15 amino acids. Germline CDR1 and CDR2: MNHEY and SVGAGI. Deletions cut 4 bases from V and 0 bases from J, with 9 bases between. DNA for the CDR3: TGTGCCAGCAGTTCCATAGGATCGAACACCGGGGAGCTGTTTTTT. This translates into CASSSIGSNTGELFF.

This rearrangement joins TRBV27 to TRBJ2-2; 12 positions match TRBD2. Germline V gene lookup returns CDR1 MNHEY and CDR2 SMNVEV (reference sequence). The CDR3 covers 21 residues. J gave up 3 bases and V 0 bases, and 14 bases lay outside the gene matches. This CDR3 reads CASSLSGSVGLAGPDTGELFF. CDR3 nucleotides: TGTGCCAGCAGTTTATCTGGGAGTGTAGGACTAGCGGGACCTGACACCGGGGAGCTGTTTTTT.

This rearrangement joins TRBV12-5 to TRBJ2-5; 10 nucleotides match TRBD1. The CDR3 extends over 15 amino acids. V shed 3 bases, J shed 2 bases, and the junction held 3 bases outside the gene matches. CDR1 and CDR2 (germline): LGHNT, FRNRAP. The CDR3 is CASGLGQGVQETQYF. The CDR3 DNA follows: TGTGCTAGTGGTTTAGGACAGGGGGTTCAAGAGACCCAGTACTTC.

The V and J genes are TRBV6-4 and TRBJ2-1; tentatively, D is TRBD1 or TRBD2 (5 bases each). With 4 bases removed from V and 4 bases from J, the gap between germline ends came to 11 bases. Germline V gene data show CDR1 as MRHNA and CDR2 as SNTAGT. The CDR3 loop spans 14 amino acids. The CDR3 sequence: CASSGGGLYNEQFF. As DNA, the CDR3 is TGTGCCAGCAGTGGTGGGGGTTTGTACAATGAGCAGTTCTTC.

This clone was counted once. The genes are TRBV21-1 and TRBJ1-4. TRBV21-1 constitutes a pseudogene. The CDR3 runs to 17 residues. The CDR3 is CASSKVRRQATNEKLFF. The CDR3 DNA sequence: TGTGCCAGCAGCAAAGTTAGGCGGCAGGCAACTAATGAAAAACTGTTTTTT.

This clone appeared a few times. The chain uses TRBV7-3 and TRBJ2-6, with D perhaps matching TRBD1 (5 bases). The CDR3 is 16 amino acids. CDR1 is SGHTA, CDR2 FQGTGA, per germline. V lost 9 bases and J lost 0, with 15 bases in between. In DNA form, the CDR3 reads TGTGCCAGGGACACTTCCCTAGTCTCTGGGGCCAACGTCCTGACTTTC. Translated, it gives CARDTSLVSGANVLTF.

CDR3 amino acids: CASSLILAGGPPGELFF. CDR3 DNA: TGTGCCAGCAGTTTAATTCTTGCGGGGGGGCCCCCCGGGGAGCTGTTTTTT. The chain is built from TRBV27 and TRBJ2-2, with 9 nucleotides matching TRBD2. The CDR3 consists of 17 residues. Trimming cost V 2 bases and J 6 bases; bases outside gene matches: 10. The V gene's germline CDR1 is MNHEY and CDR2 SMNVEV (reference sequence).

The chain couples TRBV27 to TRBJ2-7; D is unclear. Trimming took 4 bases from V and 3 from J, leaving 10 bases between them. Germline lookup yields CDR1 MNHEY and CDR2 SMNVEV (reference sequence). The CDR3 consists of 13 residues. The CDR3 nucleotides read TGTGCCAGCAGTTCGGGCGCAGGCTACGAGCAGTACTTC. Residues: CASSSGAGYEQYF.

In DNA form, the CDR3 reads TGTGCCAGCACCCCGACAGGTTTAGTGGAGACCCAGTACTTC. It yields the protein CASTPTGLVETQYF. The gene calls are TRBV28 and TRBJ2-5, with D possibly TRBD1 on 6 matching bases. The length of the CDR3 is 14 residues. The V end lost 7 bases, the J end lost 5 bases, and 17 bases lay between the germline ends. In germline, CDR1 is MDHEN, CDR2 SYDVKM.

The chain is built from TRBV11-2 and TRBJ2-1; 9 nucleotides align to TRBD2. The V and J ends lost 1 base and 3 bases, in that order; junction bases with no gene match: 1. The germline V gene encodes CDR1 SGHAT and CDR2 FQNNGV. The CDR3 runs 15 residues. As DNA, the CDR3 is TGTGCCAGCAGCTTAGGGCGGGAGGGCTACAATGAGCAGTTCTTC. Translated: CASSLGREGYNEQFF.

The chain links TRBV6-6 to TRBJ2-7, with TRBD1 matching over 7 bases. CDR3 length equals 15 residues. The V segment lost 2 bases and the J segment 0 bases; nucleotides outside the gene matches: 4. CDR1 is MNHNY and CDR2 is SVGAGI in the germline V gene (reference sequence). CDR3 DNA sequence: TGTGCCAGCAGTTACCGGGACAGCAGCTCCTACGAGCAGTACTTC. Translation gives CASSYRDSSSYEQYF.

This sequence joins TRBV9 and TRBJ2-3; TRBD1 matches 7 bases. The CDR3 is 15 amino acids. In germline, CDR1 is SGDLS, CDR2 YYNGEE. The V gene end was trimmed by 4 bases and the J gene end by 0 bases; junction bases not matched to a gene: 5. The CDR3 DNA reads TGTGCCAGCAGCCAGGGACAGAGTAGCACAGATACGCAGTATTTT. The encoded protein is CASSQGQSSTDTQYF. The entire variable domain, with the rest obtained from reference TRBV9 and TRBJ2-3, is as follows: DSGVTQTPKHLITATGQRVTLRCSPRSGDLSVYWYQQSLDQGLQFLIQYYNGEERAKGNILERFSAQQFPDLHSELNLSSLELGDSALYFCASSQGQSSTDTQYFGPGTRLTVL.

The rearrangement joins TRBV7-2 to TRBJ2-7; D gene unclear. The ends were cut back, 2 bases at V and 0 bases at J, with 8 bases in the middle. Germline V CDR1 and CDR2: SGHTA, FQGNSA. The CDR3 consists of 14 residues. DNA for the CDR3: TGTGCCAGCAGCTTACCTGGGGTCTCCTACGAGCAGTACTTC. Protein: CASSLPGVSYEQYF.

This clone turned up a few times. The chain employs TRBV2 and TRBJ2-4; 8 nucleotides match TRBD1. V shed 4 bases and J 9 bases; nucleotides not matched to a gene: 2. This CDR3 contains 12 residues. Germline CDR1 is SNHLY and CDR2 is FYNNEI. CDR3 nucleotide sequence: TGTGCCAGCAGTGGGGACAGGACCATTCAGTACTTC. It is translated as CASSGDRTIQYF.

This chain joins TRBV30 and TRBJ2-2; D gene unclear. Looked up from germline, CDR1 is GTSNPN and CDR2 is SVGIG (reference sequence). There are 13 residues in the CDR3. V lost 0 bases to trimming and J lost 6 bases, with 8 bases between them. Written as DNA, the CDR3 is TGTGCCTGGAGTGTAATCTCCGCCGGGGAGCTGTTTTTT. Translating gives CAWSVISAGELFF.

This clone was picked up one time. The identical CDR3 is also encoded by other nucleotide sequences in the sample. The CDR3 DNA reads as TGTGCCAGCAGCCTTACTGGGGGGGGTGGCTACACCTTC. Its protein product is CASSLTGGGGYTF. The chain recombines TRBV2 with TRBJ1-2; tentative D call: TRBD1 (5 bases). Trimming shortened V by 6 bases and J by 7 bases, and 15 bases separated the two germline ends. The CDR3 contains 13 residues. Germline CDR1 reads SNHLY; CDR2 reads FYNNEI.

This rearrangement joins TRBV18 to TRBJ2-5; D possibly corresponds to TRBD1 (6 bases). This CDR3 has 14 residues. Germline CDR1 and CDR2: KGHSH and LQKENI. Trimming removed 6 bases from V and 2 bases from J, with 13 bases in between. The CDR3 nucleotides read TGTGCCAGCTCCCCCGGCACAGGGCAAGAGACCCAGTACTTC. This translates into CASSPGTGQETQYF.

V is TRBV6-5 and J is TRBJ1-3; 10 nucleotides line up with TRBD1. Germline CDR1 MNHEY, CDR2 SVGAGI. The CDR3 contains 15 residues. After removal of 2 bases from V and 2 bases from J, the junction contained 0 bases not matched to a gene. CDR3 DNA sequence: TGTGCCAGCAGTTACGGGACAGGGGCTGGAAACACCATATATTTT. This translates into CASSYGTGAGNTIYF.

The gene calls are TRBV27 and TRBJ1-5; tentative D call: TRBD1 (6 bases). Trimming shortened V by 1 base and J by 1 base, and 8 bases separated the two germline ends. CDR3 size: 15 residues. Germline V lookup: CDR1 MNHEY, CDR2 SMNVEV (reference sequence). The CDR3 reads CASSLLGGSNQPQHF. Here the CDR3 DNA reads TGTGCCAGCAGTTTATTAGGGGGAAGCAATCAGCCCCAGCATTTT.

The chain carries TRBV10-3 and TRBJ1-5; D remains unclear. This CDR3 contains 16 residues. Trimming removed 2 bases from V and 4 bases from J, with 15 bases in between. The germline gives CDR1 ENHRY, CDR2 SYGVKD. CDR3: CAISETTAGSNQPQHF. CDR3 coding DNA: TGTGCCATCAGTGAGACAACGGCCGGGTCTAATCAGCCCCAGCATTTT.